These T cell receptor beta chains were read from a single sample in a study of T cell changes during pregnancy in multiple sclerosis. Assay used: immunoSEQ multiplex PCR; TCRdb lists only in-frame clones, some missing. In the table there are roughly 100,000 clones, 92% of which are singletons. The sample consisted of peripheral blood, taken after pregnancy. All receptors derive from a female donor with multiple sclerosis, enrolled in a pregnancy study. Each CDR3 is given with its conserved first and last residue. Fields, in order: D gene, J gene, CDR3 length, clone size, V gene, CDR3 protein, CDR3 DNA. The D gene is left open where the match is weak. Clone size is not always given. Where it is, it says once, few, many or a class for expanded clones.

. TRBJ2-2 13 . TRBV9 CASSSSNSGELFF TGTGCCAGCAGCTCTAGCAACTCCGGGGAGCTGTTTTTT
. TRBJ2-1 12 . TRBV5-1 CASSLGSYEQFF TGCGCCAGCAGCTTGGGTAGCTATGAGCAGTTCTTC
. TRBJ1-1 13 . TRBV6-5 CASNGGGHTEAFF TGTGCCAGCAATGGCGGGGGGCACACTGAAGCTTTCTTT
. TRBJ1-4 14 . TRBV5-1 CASSLGDWNEKLFF TGCGCCAGCAGCTTGGGAGACTGGAATGAAAAACTGTTTTTT
. TRBJ1-1 13 . TRBV5-1 CASSLGRNTEAFF TGCGCCAGCAGCTTGGGCAGGAACACTGAAGCTTTCTTT
. TRBJ2-7 14 . TRBV19 CASSISLGSYEQYF TGTGCCAGTAGTATATCCCTCGGGTCCTACGAGCAGTACTTC
. TRBJ2-3 14 . TRBV7-7 CASSQGTFTDTQYF TGTGCCAGCAGCCAAGGGACTTTCACAGATACGCAGTATTTT
. TRBJ1-6 12 . TRBV19 CASSRGNSPLHF TGTGCCAGTAGCAGGGGAAATTCACCCCTCCACTTT
TRBD1 TRBJ1-2 16 . TRBV7-2 CASSLSGGDRGNGYTF TGTGCCAGCAGCCTCAGTGGGGGGGACAGGGGGAATGGCTACACCTTC
TRBD2 TRBJ2-7 14 . TRBV2 CASSGGLAAGEQYF TGTGCCAGCAGTGGGGGACTAGCAGCCGGTGAGCAGTACTTC
TRBD1 TRBJ1-1 14 . TRBV5-4 CASSRETGGTEAFF TGTGCCAGCAGCCGAGAGACAGGGGGCACTGAAGCTTTCTTT
. TRBJ1-5 14 . TRBV18 CASSLSVGNQPQHF TGTGCCAGCTCACTCTCGGTCGGCAATCAGCCCCAGCATTTT
. TRBJ1-1 13 . TRBV7-9 CASSPSMRTEAFF TGTGCCAGCAGCCCTTCGATGCGCACTGAAGCTTTCTTT
. TRBJ1-3 14 few TRBV2 CASSDTSSGNTIYF TGTGCCAGCAGTGACACGAGCTCTGGAAACACCATATATTTT
TRBD2 TRBJ2-1 14 . TRBV5-1 CASSQLGGTGEQFF TGCGCCAGCAGCCAGCTCGGGGGGACGGGTGAGCAGTTCTTC
. TRBJ2-1 17 . TRBV10-3 CAISERSVLKASNEQFF TGTGCCATCAGTGAACGTTCCGTCCTAAAAGCGAGCAATGAGCAGTTCTTC
TRBD2 TRBJ2-7 13 . TRBV6-6 CASSYSAGDEQYF TGTGCCAGCAGTTACTCCGCGGGGGACGAGCAGTACTTC